Listed below are T cell receptor beta chains from one sample, sequenced in a study of persistence of HIV-infected CD4 T cells. TCRdb's copy holds only in-frame clones and misses some; the assay was immunoSEQ multiplex PCR. The sample has about 40,000 clones, around 78% seen once. These receptors' antigens are unknown. The source was CD4+ T cells sorted from PBMCs after approximately 19-hour stimulation, collected from a patient who received antiretroviral therapy. Receptors were obtained from an adult man with HIV who was CMV-seropositive. Both conserved end residues are part of each CDR3.

TRBJ2-3 TRBV9 CASSVVQAGGLDTQYF
TRBJ2-7 TRBV12-3/TRBV12-4 CASSFGLRGEQYF
TRBJ2-3 TRBV9 CASSEGRLASTDTQYF
TRBJ1-1 TRBV30 CAWRTGALNTEAFF
TRBJ1-1 TRBV12-3/TRBV12-4 CASSVRGGEAFF
TRBJ2-5 TRBV5-1 CASSGGGPEETQYF
TRBJ1-2 TRBV18 CASSPLRDSYGYTF
TRBJ2-3 TRBV2 CATRTNPTDTQYF
TRBJ2-7 TRBV30 CAWMHREVLGYEQYF
TRBJ1-5 TRBV4-2 CASSQDKGKGNQPQHF
TRBJ2-3 TRBV9 CASSVGVSDTQYF
TRBJ1-1 TRBV5-1 CASSLDGTGRNTEAFF
TRBJ2-6 TRBV25-1 CASAGRQGIGGANVLTF
TRBJ2-3 TRBV5-1 CASSFVGTDTQYF
TRBJ1-6 TRBV18 CASSPTGNNYNSPLHF
TRBJ1-2 TRBV10-3 CAISGARTGFGYTF
TRBJ2-3 TRBV6-5 CASLQGPDTQYF